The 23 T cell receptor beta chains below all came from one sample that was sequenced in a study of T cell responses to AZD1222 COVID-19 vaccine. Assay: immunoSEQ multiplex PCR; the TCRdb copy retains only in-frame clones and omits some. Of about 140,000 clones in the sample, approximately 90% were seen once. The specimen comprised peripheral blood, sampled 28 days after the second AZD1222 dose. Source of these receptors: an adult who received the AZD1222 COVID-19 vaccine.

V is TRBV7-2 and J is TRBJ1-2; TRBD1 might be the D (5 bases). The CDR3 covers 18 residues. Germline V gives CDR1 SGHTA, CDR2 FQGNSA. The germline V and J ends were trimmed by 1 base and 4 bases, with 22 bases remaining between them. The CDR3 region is CASSLGPDSRGPLYGYTF. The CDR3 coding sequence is TGTGCCAGCAGCTTAGGTCCGGACTCAAGGGGCCCCCTCTATGGCTACACCTTC.

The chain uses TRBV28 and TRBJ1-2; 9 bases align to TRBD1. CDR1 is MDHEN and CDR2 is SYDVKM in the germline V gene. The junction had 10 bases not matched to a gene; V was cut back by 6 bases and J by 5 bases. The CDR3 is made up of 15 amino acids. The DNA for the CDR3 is TGTGCCAGCAGCGGCGGGACAGGGTCAGGGTATGGCTACACCTTC. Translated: CASSGGTGSGYGYTF.

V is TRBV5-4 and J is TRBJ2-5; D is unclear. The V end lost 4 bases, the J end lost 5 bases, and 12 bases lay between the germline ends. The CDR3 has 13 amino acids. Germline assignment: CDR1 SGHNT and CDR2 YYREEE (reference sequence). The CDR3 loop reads CASSRASWETQYF. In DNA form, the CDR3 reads TGTGCCAGCAGCCGGGCCAGCTGGGAGACCCAGTACTTC.

The CDR3 loop reads CSVAPGKRGGTEAFF. The CDR3 nucleotides are TGCAGCGTGGCCCCCGGTAAGCGCGGGGGAACTGAAGCTTTCTTT. The V call is TRBV29-1, the J call TRBJ1-1; TRBD1 is a possible D gene (5 bases). Germline CDR1 is SQVTM and CDR2 is ANQGSEA. This CDR3 region has 15 residues. V was pared by 6 bases and J by 5 bases, with 22 bases between.

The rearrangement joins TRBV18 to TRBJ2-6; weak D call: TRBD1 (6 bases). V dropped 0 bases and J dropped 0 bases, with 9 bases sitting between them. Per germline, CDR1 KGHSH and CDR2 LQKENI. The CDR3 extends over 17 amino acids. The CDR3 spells CASSPPLQGSGANVLTF. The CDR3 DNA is TGTGCCAGCTCACCACCTCTACAGGGCTCTGGGGCCAACGTCCTGACTTTC.

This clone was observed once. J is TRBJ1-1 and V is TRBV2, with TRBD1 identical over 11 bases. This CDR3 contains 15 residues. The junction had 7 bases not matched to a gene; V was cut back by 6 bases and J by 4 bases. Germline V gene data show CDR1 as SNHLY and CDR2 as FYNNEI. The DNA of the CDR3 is TGTGCCAGCAGACCCCCGGGACAGGGGGTCACTGAAGCTTTCTTT. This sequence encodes CASRPPGQGVTEAFF.

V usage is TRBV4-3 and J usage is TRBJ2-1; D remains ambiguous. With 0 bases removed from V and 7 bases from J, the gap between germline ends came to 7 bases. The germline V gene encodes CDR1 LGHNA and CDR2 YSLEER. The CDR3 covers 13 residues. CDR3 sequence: CASSQDRANEQFF. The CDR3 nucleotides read TGCGCCAGCAGCCAAGATCGGGCAAATGAGCAGTTCTTC.

The CDR3 is CASSREGGEQYF. In nucleotides, the CDR3 is TGTGCCAGCAGCAGAGAAGGAGGCGAGCAGTACTTC. The gene calls are TRBV6-5 and TRBJ2-7, with TRBD2 as a possible D gene (5 bases). This CDR3 is 12 amino acids long. V lost 6 bases and J lost 6, with 12 bases in between. CDR1 MNHEY and CDR2 SVGAGI come from the germline V gene.

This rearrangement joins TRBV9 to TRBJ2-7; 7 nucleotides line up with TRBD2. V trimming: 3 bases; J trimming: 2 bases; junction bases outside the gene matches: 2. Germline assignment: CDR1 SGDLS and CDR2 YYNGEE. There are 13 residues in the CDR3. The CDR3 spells CASSESGTYEQYF. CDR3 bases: TGTGCCAGCAGCGAGAGCGGGACCTACGAGCAGTACTTC.

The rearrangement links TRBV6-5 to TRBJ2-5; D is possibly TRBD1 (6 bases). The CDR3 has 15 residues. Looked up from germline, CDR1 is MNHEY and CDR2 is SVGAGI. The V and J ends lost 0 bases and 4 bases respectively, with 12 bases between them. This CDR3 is CASSYSVRGRETQYF. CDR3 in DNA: TGTGCCAGCAGTTACTCGGTCAGGGGACGAGAGACCCAGTACTTC.

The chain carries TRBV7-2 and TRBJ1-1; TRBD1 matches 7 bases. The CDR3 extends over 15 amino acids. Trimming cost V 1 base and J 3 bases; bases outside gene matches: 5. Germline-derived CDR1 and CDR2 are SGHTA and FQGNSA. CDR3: CASSLVIGGDTEAFF. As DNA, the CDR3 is TGTGCCAGCAGCTTAGTGATAGGGGGCGACACTGAAGCTTTCTTT. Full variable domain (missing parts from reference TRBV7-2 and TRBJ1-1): GAGVSQSPSNKVTEKGKDVELRCDPISGHTALYWYRQSLGQGLEFLIYFQGNSAPDKSGLPSDRFSAERTGGSVSTLTIQRTQQEDSAVYLCASSLVIGGDTEAFFGQGTRLTVV.

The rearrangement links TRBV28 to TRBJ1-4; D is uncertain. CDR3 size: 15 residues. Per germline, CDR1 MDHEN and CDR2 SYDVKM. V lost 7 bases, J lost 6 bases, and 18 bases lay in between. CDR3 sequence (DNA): TGTGCCAGCACCCTCGCGGGGTCGGAGGATGAAAAACTGTTTTTT. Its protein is CASTLAGSEDEKLFF. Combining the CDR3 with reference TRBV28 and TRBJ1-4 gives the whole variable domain DVKVTQSSRYLVKRTGEKVFLECVQDMDHENMFWYRQDPGLGLRLIYFSYDVKMKEKGDIPEGYSVSREKKERFSLILESASTNQTSMYLCASTLAGSEDEKLFFGSGTQLSVL.

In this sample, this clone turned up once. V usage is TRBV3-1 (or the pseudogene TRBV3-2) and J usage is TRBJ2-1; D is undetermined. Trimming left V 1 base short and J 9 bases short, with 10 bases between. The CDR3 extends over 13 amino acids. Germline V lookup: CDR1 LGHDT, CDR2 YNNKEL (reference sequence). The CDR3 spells CASSQASYGEQFF. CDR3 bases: TGTGCCAGCAGCCAAGCTTCCTACGGTGAGCAGTTCTTC.

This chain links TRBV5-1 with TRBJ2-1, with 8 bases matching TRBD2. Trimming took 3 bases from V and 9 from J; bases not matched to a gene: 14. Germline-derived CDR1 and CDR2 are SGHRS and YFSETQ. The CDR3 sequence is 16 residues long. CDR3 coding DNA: TGCGCCAGCAGCTATAGCGGGGAGACCCCCGGTATTGAGCAGTTCTTC. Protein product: CASSYSGETPGIEQFF.

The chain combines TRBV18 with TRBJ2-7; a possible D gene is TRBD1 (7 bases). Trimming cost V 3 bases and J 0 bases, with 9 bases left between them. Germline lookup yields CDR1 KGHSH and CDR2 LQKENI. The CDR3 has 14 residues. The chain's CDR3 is CASSPRDSSYEQYF. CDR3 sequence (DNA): TGTGCCAGCTCACCGCGGGACAGCTCCTACGAGCAGTACTTC.

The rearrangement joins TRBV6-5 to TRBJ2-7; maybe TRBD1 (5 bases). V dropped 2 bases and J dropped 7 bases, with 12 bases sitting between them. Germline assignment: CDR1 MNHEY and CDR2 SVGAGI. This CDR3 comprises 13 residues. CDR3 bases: TGTGCCAGCAGTTACGTGGAAGGGGCTGAGCAGTACTTC. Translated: CASSYVEGAEQYF.

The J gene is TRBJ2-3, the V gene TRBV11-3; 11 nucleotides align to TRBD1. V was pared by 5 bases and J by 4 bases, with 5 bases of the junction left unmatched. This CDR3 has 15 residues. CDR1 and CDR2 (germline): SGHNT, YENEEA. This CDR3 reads CASSDAGQGADTQYF. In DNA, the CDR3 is TGTGCCAGCAGCGACGCGGGACAGGGGGCAGATACGCAGTATTTT.

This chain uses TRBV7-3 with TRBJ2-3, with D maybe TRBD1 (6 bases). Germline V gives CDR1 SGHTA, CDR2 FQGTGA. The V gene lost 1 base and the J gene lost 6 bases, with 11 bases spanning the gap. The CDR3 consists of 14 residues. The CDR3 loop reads CASSLRGQWDTQYF. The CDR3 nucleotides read TGTGCCAGCAGCTTAAGGGGGCAGTGGGATACGCAGTATTTT.

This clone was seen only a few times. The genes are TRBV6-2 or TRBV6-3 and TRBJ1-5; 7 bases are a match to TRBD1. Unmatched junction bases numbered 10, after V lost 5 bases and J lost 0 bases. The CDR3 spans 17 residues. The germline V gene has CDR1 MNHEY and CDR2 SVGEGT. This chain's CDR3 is CASSGTAFSVSNQPQHF. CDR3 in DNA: TGTGCCAGCAGTGGGACAGCTTTTTCAGTTAGCAATCAGCCCCAGCATTTT.

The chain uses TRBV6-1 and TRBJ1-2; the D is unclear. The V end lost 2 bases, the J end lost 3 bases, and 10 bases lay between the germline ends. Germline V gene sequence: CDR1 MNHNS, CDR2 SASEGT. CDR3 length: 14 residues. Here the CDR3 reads CASSEWSRDYGYTF. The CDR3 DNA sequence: TGTGCCAGCAGTGAATGGTCAAGGGACTATGGCTACACCTTC.

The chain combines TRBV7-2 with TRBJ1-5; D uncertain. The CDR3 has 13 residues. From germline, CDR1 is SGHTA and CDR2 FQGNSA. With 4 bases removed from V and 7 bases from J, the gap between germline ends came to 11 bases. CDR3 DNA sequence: TGTGCCAGCAGCTCAGAAGTATCCCAGCCCCAGCATTTT. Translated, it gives CASSSEVSQPQHF. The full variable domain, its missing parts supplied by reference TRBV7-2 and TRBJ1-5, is GAGVSQSPSNKVTEKGKDVELRCDPISGHTALYWYRQSLGQGLEFLIYFQGNSAPDKSGLPSDRFSAERTGGSVSTLTIQRTQQEDSAVYLCASSSEVSQPQHFGDGTRLSIL.

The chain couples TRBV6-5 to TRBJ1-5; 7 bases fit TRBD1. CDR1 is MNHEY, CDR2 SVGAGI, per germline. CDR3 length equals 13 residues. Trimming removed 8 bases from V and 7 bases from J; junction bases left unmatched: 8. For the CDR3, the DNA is TGTGCCAGCGTCAGGGGGGCAGGACAGCCCCAGCATTTT. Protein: CASVRGAGQPQHF.

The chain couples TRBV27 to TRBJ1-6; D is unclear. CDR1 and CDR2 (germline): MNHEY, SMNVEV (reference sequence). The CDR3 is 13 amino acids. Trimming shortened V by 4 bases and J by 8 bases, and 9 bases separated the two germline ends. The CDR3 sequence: CASSSVPDSPLHF. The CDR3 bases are TGTGCCAGCAGTTCGGTCCCTGATTCACCCCTCCACTTT.